One sample yielded the 14 T cell receptor beta chains listed below, sequenced in a study of human T cells and chemical hapten exposure. Time point specified: patch test 2, 6 weeks after DPC sensitization. Treatment of the sample: therapeutic diphenylcyclopropenone sensitization with weekly scalp DPC. TCRdb recomputed calls from the RACE reads with MiXCR, one row per CDR3 protein. The sample yields some 99,000 distinct CDR3 sequences, 9% to 9.5% seen once. The sequences come from whole blood, collected in connection with sensitization to the hapten diphenylcyclopropenone (DPC). These receptor sequences come from a middle-aged woman with alopecia areata. Some clones in this sample may be carry-over from other donors' samples.

A few counts support this clonotype. The chain employs TRBV6-2 or TRBV6-3 and TRBJ2-7; D remains ambiguous. CDR1 and CDR2 (germline): MNHEY, SVGEGT. This CDR3 contains 13 residues. Trimming removed 0 bases at V and 6 bases at J, with 9 bases between. CDR3 protein: CASSYSISAEQYF. In DNA, the CDR3 is TGTGCCAGCAGTTACTCGATATCTGCCGAGCAGTACTTC.

In its sample, this clonotype was seen once. The chain uses TRBV20-1 and TRBJ1-4; D possibly corresponds to TRBD1 (5 bases). Germline CDR1 and CDR2: DFQATT and SNEGSKA (reference sequence). CDR3 size: 15 residues. Deletions cut 0 bases from V and 13 bases from J, with 21 bases between. CDR3 sequence: CSARDRGGAGLGLFF. The CDR3, as DNA: TGCAGTGCTAGAGATCGGGGAGGGGCGGGCCTAGGACTGTTTTTT.

This clonotype has a handful of counts. J is TRBJ2-1 and V is TRBV19, with TRBD2 matching over 13 bases. The CDR3 spans 15 residues. V dropped 9 bases and J dropped 7; count of bases not matched to a gene: 9. CDR1 and CDR2 (germline): LNHDA, SQIVND (reference sequence). CDR3 residues: CASTSGGAGGNEQFF. In DNA, the CDR3 is TGTGCCAGCACTAGCGGGGGGGCCGGAGGGAATGAGCAGTTCTTC.

A few counts support this clonotype. The chain has TRBV7-2 and TRBJ2-5; D ambiguous. The CDR3 has 15 amino acids. CDR1 and CDR2 (germline): SGHTA, FQGNSA. Trimming left V 5 bases short and J 0 bases short, with 13 bases between. As DNA, the CDR3 is TGTGCCAGCAGCCCTACGATTGAGGACCAAGAGACCCAGTACTTC. Translated, it gives CASSPTIEDQETQYF. The full variable domain, rest sourced from reference TRBV7-2 and TRBJ2-5, is GAGVSQSPSNKVTEKGKDVELRCDPISGHTALYWYRQSLGQGLEFLIYFQGNSAPDKSGLPSDRFSAERTGGSVSTLTIQRTQQEDSAVYLCASSPTIEDQETQYFGPGTRLLVL.

The chain links TRBV7-7 to TRBJ1-4; TRBD1 aligns across 9 bases. Losses at the gene ends were 5 bases for V and 10 bases for J; bases not matched to a gene: 8. This CDR3 contains 14 residues. Germline V lookup: CDR1 SSHAT, CDR2 FNYEAQ (reference sequence). The CDR3 spells CASSPGQGIGKLFF. DNA for the CDR3: TGTGCCAGCAGCCCGGGACAGGGTATCGGAAAACTGTTTTTT.

This clonotype was seen only a few times. The chain employs TRBV6-6 and TRBJ2-7; unclear D gene. CDR1 MNHNY and CDR2 SVGAGI come from the germline V gene (reference sequence). The CDR3 runs to 13 residues. Trimming cost V 4 bases and J 0 bases, with 7 bases left between them. The CDR3 bases are TGTGCCAGCAGTTGGGTGAGCTCCTACGAGCAGTACTTC. Protein: CASSWVSSYEQYF.

This clonotype has ten or more counts. The V and J genes are TRBV5-6 and TRBJ1-5, with unresolved D. Germline assignment: CDR1 SGHDT and CDR2 YYEEEE. V dropped 0 bases and J dropped 2 bases, with 9 bases sitting between them. The CDR3 loop spans 15 amino acids. The chain's CDR3 is CASSLGERGNQPQHF. In DNA form, the CDR3 reads TGTGCCAGCAGCTTGGGGGAAAGGGGCAATCAGCCCCAGCATTTT.

This clonotype was observed many times. V is TRBV18 and J is TRBJ1-2; D gene uncertain. Germline V gene data show CDR1 as KGHSH and CDR2 as LQKENI. Trimming shortened V by 5 bases and J by 0 bases, and 10 bases separated the two germline ends. CDR3 length equals 14 residues. The CDR3 is CASSAGSSNYGYTF. The DNA for the CDR3 is TGTGCCAGCTCAGCCGGATCGTCTAACTATGGCTACACCTTC.

CDR3 sequence reads: CASSSWDRAELFF. The CDR3 DNA sequence: TGTGCCAGCAGCTCTTGGGACAGGGCCGAGCTGTTTTTT. The V and J genes are TRBV7-2 and TRBJ2-2; TRBD1 matches 9 bases. The germline V gene has CDR1 SGHTA and CDR2 FQGNSA. V shed 4 bases and J 11 bases; nucleotides not matched to a gene: 5. The length of the CDR3 is 13 residues.

The rearrangement joins TRBV6-5 to TRBJ1-1, with D hard to call. V lost 7 bases to trimming and J lost 5 bases, with 14 bases between them. The CDR3 is made up of 13 amino acids. Germline values: CDR1 MNHEY, CDR2 SVGAGI. The CDR3 reads CASKGYIGTEAFF. For the CDR3, the DNA is TGTGCCAGCAAAGGCTATATCGGAACTGAAGCTTTCTTT.

The chain is built from TRBV11-3 and TRBJ2-2; D uncertain. V lost 5 bases, J lost 5 bases, and 15 bases lay in between. This CDR3 has 15 amino acids. Germline V gene data show CDR1 as SGHNT and CDR2 as YENEEA. The CDR3 reads CASSQSWTVTGELFF. In DNA form, the CDR3 reads TGTGCCAGCAGCCAATCCTGGACGGTTACCGGGGAGCTGTTTTTT.

At least ten counts were recorded for this clonotype. CDR3 in amino acids: CASSSPGQGGEQYF. DNA for the CDR3: TGTGCCAGCAGCTCCCCCGGGCAGGGCGGCGAGCAGTACTTC. This chain links TRBV7-8 with TRBJ2-7; D might be TRBD1 (5 bases). Germline loops: CDR1 SGHVS, CDR2 FQNEAQ. The CDR3 extends over 14 amino acids. Trimming took off 4 bases at V and 6 bases at J, with 16 bases between the two ends.

In its sample, this clonotype was seen many times. This sequence joins TRBV3-1 and TRBJ2-3; D perhaps matches TRBD2 (7 bases). Germline V gene lookup returns CDR1 LGHDT and CDR2 YNNKEL (reference sequence). CDR3 length: 15 residues. V lost 1 base and J lost 4, with 12 bases in between. DNA of the CDR3: TGTGCCAGCAGCCAAGGTGGGGGGGCTGCAGATACGCAGTATTTT. Its translation: CASSQGGGAADTQYF.

Only a few counts were recorded for this clonotype. This chain links TRBV30 with TRBJ1-6; D remains unclear. Germline CDR1 and CDR2: GTSNPN and SVGIG (reference sequence). The CDR3 runs 12 residues. Trimming pared 3 bases from V and 7 bases from J, leaving 7 bases between. The CDR3 nucleotides read TGTGCCTGGAGCTACCAAAATTCACCCCTCCACTTT. Amino acid sequence: CAWSYQNSPLHF.